Here is one TCR beta chain with its context. The data were taken from a study of blood T cell repertoires in COVID-19. Under the authors' procedure: Amplification from reference gene primers served as the basis for estimated nucleated cell counts. Clones were sequenced by immunoSEQ multiplex PCR, and TCRdb holds only the in-frame ones, with some missing. The DNA gave D and trimming, while V, J and clone size come from that table. There are about 150,000 clones in the sample; 80% occur only once, and roughly 0.52% lies in the top ten. Germline assignment: CDR1 SGHKS and CDR2 YYEKEE (reference sequence). The V end was cut by 2 bases, the J end by 5 bases, with 9 bases between. The CDR3 loop spans 13 amino acids.

Sequenced sample: peripheral blood. The V call is TRBV5-5, the J call TRBJ2-3; a possible D gene is TRBD2 (6 bases). The sequence came from a man in his 60s with acute or convalescent COVID-19. The CDR3 sequence: CASSFPAGDTQYF. The CDR3 bases are TGTGCCAGCAGCTTTCCAGCGGGAGATACGCAGTATTTT.